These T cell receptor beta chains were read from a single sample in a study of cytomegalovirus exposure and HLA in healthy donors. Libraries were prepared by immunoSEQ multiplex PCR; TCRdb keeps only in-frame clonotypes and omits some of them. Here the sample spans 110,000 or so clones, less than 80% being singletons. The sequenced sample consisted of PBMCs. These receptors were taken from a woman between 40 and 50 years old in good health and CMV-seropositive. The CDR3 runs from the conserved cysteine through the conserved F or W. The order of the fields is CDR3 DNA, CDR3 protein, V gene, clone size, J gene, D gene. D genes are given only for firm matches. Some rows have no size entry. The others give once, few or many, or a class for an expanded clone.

cdr3_nt: TGTGCCTGGAGTGTCCTGGGACAGGCCAAAGAGACCCAGTACTTC
cdr3_aa: CAWSVLGQAKETQYF
v_call: TRBV30
clone_size: few
j_call: TRBJ2-5
d_call: TRBD1

cdr3_nt: TGTGCCAGCAGCTTGGCCGGGGGAAATGGCTACACCTTC
cdr3_aa: CASSLAGGNGYTF
v_call: TRBV5-6
clone_size: -
j_call: TRBJ1-2
d_call: -

cdr3_nt: TGCGCCAGCAGACAGTTGGGACAGGGGTCCTACGAGCAGTACTTC
cdr3_aa: CASRQLGQGSYEQYF
v_call: TRBV10-2
clone_size: once
j_call: TRBJ2-7
d_call: TRBD1

cdr3_nt: TGTGCCAGCTCATCCAGGGTCGGTGGGGCCAACGTCCTGACTTTC
cdr3_aa: CASSSRVGGANVLTF
v_call: TRBV18
clone_size: -
j_call: TRBJ2-6
d_call: -

cdr3_nt: TGTGCCAGCAGTGCCCAGGGTTATGGCTACACCTTC
cdr3_aa: CASSAQGYGYTF
v_call: TRBV6-1
clone_size: once
j_call: TRBJ1-2
d_call: -

cdr3_nt: TGCGCCAGCAGCCTTTCGACGGGGGGGCGGAATGAGCAGTTCTTC
cdr3_aa: CASSLSTGGRNEQFF
v_call: TRBV4-1
clone_size: -
j_call: TRBJ2-1
d_call: TRBD2

cdr3_nt: TGCGCCAACATATGGTGGGGGCCAAAACTGTTTTTT
cdr3_aa: CANIWWGPKLFF
v_call: TRBV10-2
clone_size: few
j_call: TRBJ1-4
d_call: -

cdr3_nt: TGTGCCAGCAGCTTAGAAGTCGGGGCGCGGGGCTATCAGCCCCAGCATTTT
cdr3_aa: CASSLEVGARGYQPQHF
v_call: TRBV7-8
clone_size: -
j_call: TRBJ1-5
d_call: -

cdr3_nt: TGTGCCAGCAGCTTAGCGGGCAGCTCCTACAATGAGCAGTTCTTC
cdr3_aa: CASSLAGSSYNEQFF
v_call: TRBV7-2
clone_size: -
j_call: TRBJ2-1
d_call: -

cdr3_nt: TGTGCCAGCAGCGGAGAAAGAGGGGAGCAGTACTTC
cdr3_aa: CASSGERGEQYF
v_call: TRBV2
clone_size: -
j_call: TRBJ2-7
d_call: -

cdr3_nt: TGTGCCAGCAGCTTGAACCAGGGGCGAAGGGACTACACCTTC
cdr3_aa: CASSLNQGRRDYTF
v_call: TRBV5-4
clone_size: -
j_call: TRBJ1-2
d_call: -

cdr3_nt: TGTGCCAGCAGCTTCCAACAGGGGGGGACTGAAGCTTTCTTT
cdr3_aa: CASSFQQGGTEAFF
v_call: TRBV5-6
clone_size: few
j_call: TRBJ1-1
d_call: TRBD1

cdr3_nt: TGTGCCAGTAGTATAGTACGGGGGGGAAACACTGAAGCTTTCTTT
cdr3_aa: CASSIVRGGNTEAFF
v_call: TRBV19
clone_size: few
j_call: TRBJ1-1
d_call: -

cdr3_nt: TGTGCCAGTAGTATTGCAGGGAGCGGGAGCATGTCGGATACGCAGTATTTT
cdr3_aa: CASSIAGSGSMSDTQYF
v_call: TRBV19
clone_size: -
j_call: TRBJ2-3
d_call: TRBD2

cdr3_nt: TGTGCCAGCAGTGACTCTGGCAGGGATGTGGGATCCTACGAGCAGTACTTC
cdr3_aa: CASSDSGRDVGSYEQYF
v_call: TRBV6-4
clone_size: -
j_call: TRBJ2-7
d_call: -

cdr3_nt: TGTGCCAGCACACAGGGAAATCAGCCCCAGCATTTT
cdr3_aa: CASTQGNQPQHF
v_call: TRBV2
clone_size: -
j_call: TRBJ1-5
d_call: -

cdr3_nt: TGCGCCAGCAGCCCATTTTTAAGCGGGTTCGGCCCTGAAGCTTTCTTT
cdr3_aa: CASSPFLSGFGPEAFF
v_call: TRBV4-1
clone_size: -
j_call: TRBJ1-1
d_call: -

cdr3_nt: TGCGCCAGCAGCCGTACAGGGACCCATGAGCAGTTCTTC
cdr3_aa: CASSRTGTHEQFF
v_call: TRBV4-1
clone_size: once
j_call: TRBJ2-1
d_call: -

cdr3_nt: TGTGCCAGCAGTAGGACAGGTCTGGTTGAAAAACTGTTTTTT
cdr3_aa: CASSRTGLVEKLFF
v_call: TRBV27
clone_size: -
j_call: TRBJ1-4
d_call: TRBD1

cdr3_nt: TGTGCCAGCAGTTTACAGGGGGGCTCAAACGCCATATATTTT
cdr3_aa: CASSLQGGSNAIYF
v_call: TRBV27
clone_size: -
j_call: TRBJ1-3
d_call: TRBD1

cdr3_nt: TGCGCCAGCAGCCGCCAGGGGCAGAACTATGGCTACACCTTC
cdr3_aa: CASSRQGQNYGYTF
v_call: TRBV4-3
clone_size: once
j_call: TRBJ1-2
d_call: -

cdr3_nt: TGCGCCAGCAGTGAAGGGGGGGTCCGGGACGGCGTAATGACCTACGAGCAGTACTTC
cdr3_aa: CASSEGGVRDGVMTYEQYF
v_call: TRBV10-1
clone_size: -
j_call: TRBJ2-7
d_call: -

cdr3_nt: TGTGCCAGCAGCTCATGGACAGGGTCGGACGGGGAGCTGTTTTTT
cdr3_aa: CASSSWTGSDGELFF
v_call: TRBV5-6
clone_size: -
j_call: TRBJ2-2
d_call: TRBD1

cdr3_nt: TGTGCCAGCAGCTTAAGCTTACGGGGGACTGAAGCTTTCTTT
cdr3_aa: CASSLSLRGTEAFF
v_call: TRBV7-3
clone_size: -
j_call: TRBJ1-1
d_call: -

cdr3_nt: TGTGCCTGGAGTGTACAGGGGTTTGGCACAGATACGCAGTATTTT
cdr3_aa: CAWSVQGFGTDTQYF
v_call: TRBV30
clone_size: -
j_call: TRBJ2-3
d_call: TRBD1

cdr3_nt: TGTGCCAGCAGCCTCAAAGGGGCGGGGTTGAACACTGAAGCTTTCTTT
cdr3_aa: CASSLKGAGLNTEAFF
v_call: TRBV7-9
clone_size: -
j_call: TRBJ1-1
d_call: -

cdr3_nt: TGTGCCAGCAGTTCAACCTCGACAGGGAGTAATGGCTACACCTTC
cdr3_aa: CASSSTSTGSNGYTF
v_call: TRBV27
clone_size: -
j_call: TRBJ1-2
d_call: TRBD1

cdr3_nt: TGTGCCAGCAGCCCCGGACTAGCGGGAAACGAGCAGTACTTC
cdr3_aa: CASSPGLAGNEQYF
v_call: TRBV14
clone_size: -
j_call: TRBJ2-7
d_call: TRBD2

cdr3_nt: TGTGCCAGCAGCTCACTGACAGGGAACTATGGCTACACCTTC
cdr3_aa: CASSSLTGNYGYTF
v_call: TRBV13
clone_size: few
j_call: TRBJ1-2
d_call: TRBD1

cdr3_nt: TGTGCCAGCAGCCAAGATGGGGGGAACCCCAACTATGGCTACACCTTC
cdr3_aa: CASSQDGGNPNYGYTF
v_call: TRBV4-2
clone_size: many
j_call: TRBJ1-2
d_call: -

cdr3_nt: TGCACCAGCAGCCAAGATGGCTGTGGACAGCACGTCGATCATTCTAGCACAGATACGCAGTATTTT
cdr3_aa: CTSSQDGCGQHVDHSSTDTQYF
v_call: TRBV1
clone_size: -
j_call: TRBJ2-3
d_call: -

cdr3_nt: TGTGCCAGCTCACCAAGGACAGGGGATAACTATGGCTACACCTTC
cdr3_aa: CASSPRTGDNYGYTF
v_call: TRBV18
clone_size: few
j_call: TRBJ1-2
d_call: TRBD1

cdr3_nt: TGTGCCAGCAGCTTAACCGGAGGGGGAGGGCATGGTACGCAGTATTTT
cdr3_aa: CASSLTGGGGHGTQYF
v_call: TRBV7-9
clone_size: few
j_call: TRBJ2-3
d_call: -

cdr3_nt: TGTGCCAGTAGTATAGGAGGCGGTACCTACGAGCAGTACTTC
cdr3_aa: CASSIGGGTYEQYF
v_call: TRBV19
clone_size: -
j_call: TRBJ2-7
d_call: -

cdr3_nt: TGTGCCAGTAGTACCGGTAGCGGTTCCTACAATGAGCAGTTCTTC
cdr3_aa: CASSTGSGSYNEQFF
v_call: TRBV19
clone_size: few
j_call: TRBJ2-1
d_call: -

cdr3_nt: TGTGCCAGCAGTACCGACAGGGGAAGCAATCAGCCCCAGCATTTT
cdr3_aa: CASSTDRGSNQPQHF
v_call: TRBV6-5
clone_size: -
j_call: TRBJ1-5
d_call: TRBD1

cdr3_nt: TGTGCCAGTAGTATGCGGGCTTACCTAGCAAGTCTTGGCGATACGCAGTATTTT
cdr3_aa: CASSMRAYLASLGDTQYF
v_call: TRBV19
clone_size: -
j_call: TRBJ2-3
d_call: -

cdr3_nt: TGTGCCAGCAGTAAGGGACAGCTTAACACTGAAGCTTTCTTT
cdr3_aa: CASSKGQLNTEAFF
v_call: TRBV2
clone_size: -
j_call: TRBJ1-1
d_call: TRBD1

cdr3_nt: TGTGCCAGCAGTGGAGCGGGGGGGCCTAGGAATGAGCAGTTCTTC
cdr3_aa: CASSGAGGPRNEQFF
v_call: TRBV2
clone_size: -
j_call: TRBJ2-1
d_call: TRBD2

cdr3_nt: TGTGCCAGCAGTTACTCGTGGGCCGCCTACGAGCAGTACTTC
cdr3_aa: CASSYSWAAYEQYF
v_call: TRBV6-5
clone_size: -
j_call: TRBJ2-7
d_call: -

cdr3_nt: TGTGCCAGCAGCTTGATGCCCCTTCATGACAGGGTCAGCACTGAAGCTTTCTTT
cdr3_aa: CASSLMPLHDRVSTEAFF
v_call: TRBV7-3
clone_size: once
j_call: TRBJ1-1
d_call: TRBD1

cdr3_nt: TGTGCCAGCAGCAAACAGGGCCCGCCCGGGGAGCTGTTTTTT
cdr3_aa: CASSKQGPPGELFF
v_call: TRBV14
clone_size: -
j_call: TRBJ2-2
d_call: -

cdr3_nt: TGCAGCGTCGTATCTAGCGGGAGAGGCTTAGAGACCCAGTACTTC
cdr3_aa: CSVVSSGRGLETQYF
v_call: TRBV29-1
clone_size: -
j_call: TRBJ2-5
d_call: TRBD2

cdr3_nt: TGTGCCATCAGTGAGAGACAGGGAATGACTGGAAACACCATATATTTT
cdr3_aa: CAISERQGMTGNTIYF
v_call: TRBV10-3
clone_size: -
j_call: TRBJ1-3
d_call: TRBD1

cdr3_nt: TGTGCCAGCAGCTTAAAGCTAGCGGGGGGGCCAGGAGATACGCAGTATTTT
cdr3_aa: CASSLKLAGGPGDTQYF
v_call: TRBV7-3
clone_size: -
j_call: TRBJ2-3
d_call: TRBD2

cdr3_nt: TGCGCCAGCAGCTTGTCTCAGGGGCGAAACTATGGCTACACCTTC
cdr3_aa: CASSLSQGRNYGYTF
v_call: TRBV5-1
clone_size: -
j_call: TRBJ1-2
d_call: -

cdr3_nt: TGTGCCAGCCAGGACAGGGTTGGAAACACCATATATTTT
cdr3_aa: CASQDRVGNTIYF
v_call: TRBV7-2
clone_size: -
j_call: TRBJ1-3
d_call: TRBD1

cdr3_nt: TGTGCCAGTAGTGGCGGGACTAGCGGGAGACTCGAGCAGTTCTTC
cdr3_aa: CASSGGTSGRLEQFF
v_call: TRBV19
clone_size: -
j_call: TRBJ2-1
d_call: TRBD2

cdr3_nt: TGTGCCAGAAGCTTGGGGAGCTCCTACGAGCAGTACTTC
cdr3_aa: CARSLGSSYEQYF
v_call: TRBV5-3
clone_size: -
j_call: TRBJ2-7
d_call: -

cdr3_nt: TGTGCCAGCAGTGCCCGACTAGCGGGAGGGCAAGATACGCAGTATTTT
cdr3_aa: CASSARLAGGQDTQYF
v_call: TRBV6-1
clone_size: once
j_call: TRBJ2-3
d_call: TRBD2

cdr3_nt: TGTGCCAGCAGCGAAGGACAGCCGCCCAATTCACCCCTCCACTTT
cdr3_aa: CASSEGQPPNSPLHF
v_call: TRBV5-4
clone_size: -
j_call: TRBJ1-6
d_call: -

cdr3_nt: TGTGCCAGCAGCTCTGGGGGCAGGGGGCATCAGCCCCAGCATTTT
cdr3_aa: CASSSGGRGHQPQHF
v_call: TRBV5-5
clone_size: few
j_call: TRBJ1-5
d_call: TRBD1

cdr3_nt: TGTGCCAGCAGCGGCCCGGTGGGGCCAGAGACCCAGTACTTC
cdr3_aa: CASSGPVGPETQYF
v_call: TRBV5-4
clone_size: -
j_call: TRBJ2-5
d_call: -